The rows below give T cell receptor beta chains drawn from one sample of a study of CD4 T cells in relation to SARS-CoV-2 and coronaviruses. TCRdb keeps only in-frame clones here, not all; method: immunoSEQ multiplex PCR. This sample has 15,000 to 20,000 clones, with approximately 75% found just once. No antigen has been identified for these receptors. Sequencing was done on a sample of CD4+ T cells from PBMCs, cultured in vitro. The receptors shown here come from a human donor in good health. The conserved cysteine and the conserved F or W are not part of the CDR3 here. Fields, in order: clone size, V gene, CDR3 protein. A row's size may be missing; if present it is once, few, many or a size class.

NA | TRBV6-6 | ASSYSEGLNEQF
NA | TRBV12-3/TRBV12-4 | ASSSLREKLF
NA | TRBV6-5 | ASSYTGTSGGETQY
NA | TRBV25-1 | ASREAVGGSYEQY
NA | TRBV10-3 | AIRETEKNTEAF
NA | TRBV7-2 | ASSRTSGGVYNEQF
NA | TRBV14 | ASSPTPGALYEQY
NA | TRBV6-1 | ASSELQRCTMSSSSCEQF
NA | TRBV14 | ASSPTRQGGDTQY
few | TRBV27 | ASWTVGSYEQY
NA | TRBV6-5 | ASSYGSTGVNEKLF
NA | TRBV29-1 | SVVYGSQETQY
NA | TRBV2 | ASSRTPSYEQY
NA | TRBV5-4 | ASSFSGTGYGYT
NA | TRBV10-3 | AISASSGPEQF
NA | TRBV24-1 | ATSASDVRDTQY
once | TRBV6-5 | ASDHGQISNQPQH
NA | TRBV20-1 | SASTPGSGVNYGYT
NA | TRBV7-6 | ASSQGTSGIPDTQY
NA | TRBV5-1 | ASSFDRGSHSPLH
NA | TRBV7-3 | ASSSGGSGELF
NA | TRBV5-1 | ASSGNSGRVSSYNEQF
NA | TRBV28 | ASRPSLGATSGNTIY
NA | TRBV7-3 | ASSLLTGSSGNTIY
few | TRBV10-1 | ASSFGRQTTYNEQF
NA | TRBV2 | ASRSRDRYTEAF
NA | TRBV21-1 | ASSGGRGLLRETQY
NA | TRBV24-1 | ATSDLKGAKGYT